These T cell receptor beta chains were read from a single sample in a study of Ad26.COV2.S vaccination and SARS-CoV-2 variants. Clones were sequenced by immunoSEQ multiplex PCR, and TCRdb holds only the in-frame ones, with some missing. The sample has some 300,000 clones; around 81% are singletons. The sample consisted of peripheral blood, taken in a trial of Ad26.COV2.S vaccine versus placebo. The receptors here all came from a person between 18 and 59 years old who received the Ad26.COV2.S COVID-19 vaccine or a placebo. CDR3s include the opening cysteine and the closing phenylalanine or tryptophan. Each record gives: D gene, J gene, clone size, V gene, CDR3 protein, CDR3 DNA. The D gene is left open where the match is weak. A row's size may be missing; if present it is once, few, many or a size class.

>NA|TRBJ2-2|NA|TRBV29-1
CSVQSQGEYYGELFF
TGCAGCGTCCAGTCCCAGGGCGAGTACTACGGGGAGCTGTTTTTT
>NA|TRBJ2-3|NA|TRBV6-5
CASIGGLSDTQYF
TGTGCCAGCATCGGGGGGCTCTCAGATACGCAGTATTTT
>NA|TRBJ1-1|NA|TRBV18
CASSPPLANEAFF
TGTGCCAGCTCACCACCTCTGGCAAATGAAGCTTTCTTT
>NA|TRBJ2-3|NA|TRBV28
CASSLGASAGDTQYF
TGTGCCAGCAGTCTAGGGGCTTCTGCAGGAGATACGCAGTATTTT
>TRBD1|TRBJ1-4|NA|TRBV5-4
CASSPSGDRGQKLFF
TGTGCCAGCAGTCCCTCCGGGGACAGGGGACAAAAACTGTTTTTT
>NA|TRBJ1-6|once|TRBV7-3
CASSLTGSSDSPLHF
TGTGCCAGCAGCTTAACGGGGTCCAGTGATTCACCCCTCCACTTT
>NA|TRBJ2-3|NA|TRBV2
CASSDEGTDTQYF
TGTGCCAGCAGTGACGAGGGGACAGATACGCAGTATTTT
>TRBD1|TRBJ1-5|NA|TRBV19
CASRSQGVKQPQHF
TGTGCCAGTAGATCTCAGGGGGTAAAGCAGCCCCAGCATTTT
>NA|TRBJ1-2|NA|TRBV7-9
CASSREGRRGYTF
TGTGCCAGCAGCCGCGAGGGCCGTCGGGGCTACACCTTC
>NA|TRBJ2-1|NA|TRBV7-8
CASSLLSGLSYNEQFF
TGTGCCAGCAGCTTATTATCAGGGCTCTCCTACAATGAGCAGTTCTTC
>NA|TRBJ2-2|NA|TRBV11-3
CASSFRTGELFF
TGTGCCAGCAGCTTCCGCACCGGGGAGCTGTTTTTT
>TRBD1|TRBJ1-2|NA|TRBV4-2
CASSQGLGQGYFTF
TGTGCCAGCAGCCAAGGGCTAGGACAGGGGTATTTTACCTTC
>NA|TRBJ1-6|NA|TRBV12-3/TRBV12-4
CASSLGNSPLHF
TGTGCCAGCAGTTTAGGCAATTCACCCCTCCACTTT
>TRBD1|TRBJ1-6|NA|TRBV6-5
CASAQGEPYNSPLHF
TGTGCCAGCGCCCAGGGGGAGCCTTATAATTCACCCCTCCACTTT
>TRBD1|TRBJ2-7|NA|TRBV29-1
CSVVGTGQSAGEQYF
TGCAGCGTTGTGGGCACGGGACAGTCCGCGGGCGAGCAGTACTTC
>NA|TRBJ1-2|many|TRBV19
CASSVDRSGYYGYTF
TGTGCCAGTAGTGTCGACAGGTCGGGGTACTATGGCTACACCTTC
>NA|TRBJ2-2|NA|TRBV7-9
CASRPTATGELFF
TGTGCCAGCAGACCGACAGCCACCGGGGAGCTGTTTTTT
>NA|TRBJ2-4|NA|TRBV18
CASSKTALAKNIQYF
TGTGCCAGCTCCAAAACGGCCCTAGCCAAAAACATTCAGTACTTC
>NA|TRBJ2-2|NA|TRBV5-1
CASSLAEEETGELFF
TGCGCCAGCAGCTTGGCAGAGGAGGAAACCGGGGAGCTGTTTTTT
>NA|TRBJ2-5|NA|TRBV24-1
CATSDTDKQETQYF
TGTGCCACCAGTGACACGGACAAACAAGAGACCCAGTACTTC
>TRBD2|TRBJ2-1|NA|TRBV27
CASSPIPFAGGHNEQFF
TGTGCCAGCAGTCCAATCCCTTTTGCGGGGGGCCACAATGAGCAGTTCTTC
>NA|TRBJ2-5|NA|TRBV10-3
CAISEARREKETQYF
TGTGCCATCAGTGAGGCCAGGCGCGAGAAAGAGACCCAGTACTTC
>NA|TRBJ2-5|NA|TRBV11-2
CASSLAFMYQETQYF
TGTGCCAGCAGCTTAGCTTTTATGTACCAAGAGACCCAGTACTTC
>NA|TRBJ1-2|NA|TRBV24-1
CATSDSPYGYTF
TGTGCCACCAGTGACTCCCCCTATGGCTACACCTTC
>TRBD2|TRBJ2-1|NA|TRBV28
CASSKAGGSSYNEQFF
TGTGCCAGCAGCAAAGCGGGGGGCAGCTCCTACAATGAGCAGTTCTTC
>TRBD2|TRBJ2-1|NA|TRBV5-1
CASSPPVGGGAGNEQFF
TGCGCCAGCAGCCCCCCGGTCGGCGGGGGGGCAGGGAATGAGCAGTTCTTC
>TRBD2|TRBJ2-2|NA|TRBV6-5
CASRRLAGGTGELFF
TGTGCCAGCAGAAGACTAGCGGGTGGCACCGGGGAGCTGTTTTTT
>NA|TRBJ2-5|NA|TRBV7-3
CASSLSGTEEETQYF
TGTGCCAGCAGCTTAAGTGGGACGGAAGAAGAGACCCAGTACTTC
>NA|TRBJ2-5|once|TRBV2
CASFFGGIQGDSRETQYF
TGTGCCAGCTTCTTCGGGGGGATTCAGGGGGACAGTAGAGAGACCCAGTACTTC
>NA|TRBJ2-3|NA|TRBV9
CASSVGPNTDTQYF
TGTGCCAGCAGCGTAGGTCCTAACACAGATACGCAGTATTTT
>TRBD1|TRBJ2-5|NA|TRBV5-1
CASSEGQVLETQYF
TGCGCCAGCAGCGAGGGACAGGTTTTGGAGACCCAGTACTTC
>NA|TRBJ1-5|NA|TRBV11-2
CASSLGYSNQPQHF
TGTGCCAGCAGCTTGGGGTATAGCAATCAGCCCCAGCATTTT
>TRBD1|TRBJ1-4|NA|TRBV4-2
CASSPGGTATTNEKLFF
TGTGCCAGCAGCCCGGGGGGGACAGCCACAACTAATGAAAAACTGTTTTTT
>TRBD2|TRBJ2-1|once|TRBV3-1/TRBV3-2
CASSHTSGGAPYNEQFF
TGTGCCAGCAGCCATACTAGCGGGGGGGCCCCCTACAATGAGCAGTTCTTC
>NA|TRBJ2-3|NA|TRBV9
CASSPRGAHTDTQYF
TGTGCCAGCAGCCCCCGGGGGGCGCACACAGATACGCAGTATTTT
>NA|TRBJ1-1|NA|TRBV5-4
CASSLVGQGRPEAFF
TGTGCCAGCAGCTTGGTGGGCCAGGGAAGGCCTGAAGCTTTCTTT
>TRBD2|TRBJ2-7|NA|TRBV7-8
CASSVPGLAGLKSSYEQYF
TGTGCCAGCAGCGTACCGGGACTAGCGGGATTAAAAAGCTCCTACGAGCAGTACTTC
>NA|TRBJ2-5|once|TRBV30
CAWSVTYQETQYF
TGTGCCTGGAGTGTTACGTACCAAGAGACCCAGTACTTC
>TRBD1|TRBJ2-7|NA|TRBV7-2
CASSLSARQGRYEQYF
TGTGCCAGCAGCTTATCGGCTAGACAGGGGAGGTACGAGCAGTACTTC